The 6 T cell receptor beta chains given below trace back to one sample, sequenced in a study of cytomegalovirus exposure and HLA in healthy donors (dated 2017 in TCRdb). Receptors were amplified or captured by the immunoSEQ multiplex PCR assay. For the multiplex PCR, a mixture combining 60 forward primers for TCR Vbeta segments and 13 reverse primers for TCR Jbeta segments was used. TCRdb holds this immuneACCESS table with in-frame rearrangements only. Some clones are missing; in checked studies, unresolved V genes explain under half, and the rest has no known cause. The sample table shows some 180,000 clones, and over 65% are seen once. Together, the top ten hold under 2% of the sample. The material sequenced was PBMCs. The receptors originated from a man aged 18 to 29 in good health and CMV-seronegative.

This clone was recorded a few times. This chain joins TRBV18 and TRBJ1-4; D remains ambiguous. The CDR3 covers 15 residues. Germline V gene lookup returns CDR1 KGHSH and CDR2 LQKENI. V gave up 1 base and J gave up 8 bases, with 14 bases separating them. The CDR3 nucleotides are TGTGCCAGCTCACCACTCGGCCGGGAGGGCGAAAAACTGTTTTTT. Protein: CASSPLGREGEKLFF. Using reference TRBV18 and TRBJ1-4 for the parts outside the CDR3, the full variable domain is NAGVMQNPRHLVRRRGQEARLRCSPMKGHSHVYWYRQLPEEGLKFMVYLQKENIIDESGMPKERFSAEFPKEGPSILRIQQVVRGDSAAYFCASSPLGREGEKLFFGSGTQLSVL.

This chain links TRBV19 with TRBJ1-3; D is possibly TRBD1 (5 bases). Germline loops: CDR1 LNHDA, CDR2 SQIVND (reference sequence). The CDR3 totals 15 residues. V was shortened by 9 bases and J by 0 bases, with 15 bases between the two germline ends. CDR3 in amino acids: CASGGRGPSGNTIYF. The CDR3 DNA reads TGTGCCAGCGGCGGGAGGGGCCCCTCTGGAAACACCATATATTTT.

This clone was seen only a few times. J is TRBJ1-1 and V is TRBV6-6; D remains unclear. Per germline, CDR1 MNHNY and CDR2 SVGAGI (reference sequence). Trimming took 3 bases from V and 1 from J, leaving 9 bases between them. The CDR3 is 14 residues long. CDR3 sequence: CASSYSTANTEAFF. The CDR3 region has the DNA TGTGCCAGCAGTTATTCTACAGCGAACACTGAAGCTTTCTTT.

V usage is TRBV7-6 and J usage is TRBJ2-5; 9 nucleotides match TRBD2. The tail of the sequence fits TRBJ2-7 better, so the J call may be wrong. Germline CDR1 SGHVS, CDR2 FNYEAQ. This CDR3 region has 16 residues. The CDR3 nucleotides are TGTGCCAGCAGCTTAGAGGGTGGCGGGAGGGACTACGAGCAGTACTTC. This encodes CASSLEGGGRDYEQYF.

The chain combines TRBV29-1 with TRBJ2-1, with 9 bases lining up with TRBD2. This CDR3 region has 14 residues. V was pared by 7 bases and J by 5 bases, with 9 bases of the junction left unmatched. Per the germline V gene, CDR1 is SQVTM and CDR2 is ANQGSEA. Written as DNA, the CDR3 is TGCAGCGCCACCAGGGCTAGCGGGGACAATGAGCAGTTCTTC. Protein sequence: CSATRASGDNEQFF.

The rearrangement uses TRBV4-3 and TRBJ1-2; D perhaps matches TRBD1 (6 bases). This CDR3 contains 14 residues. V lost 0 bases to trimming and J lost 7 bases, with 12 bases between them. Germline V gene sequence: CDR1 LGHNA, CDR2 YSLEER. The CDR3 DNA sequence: TGCGCCAGCAGCCAAGACCTTTTGACAGGTGGCTACACCTTC. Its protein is CASSQDLLTGGYTF.